The 18 T cell receptor beta chains below all came from one sample that was sequenced in a study of shared clonotypes between healthy human individuals. Method: immunoSEQ multiplex PCR; TCRdb's copy keeps in-frame clones and lacks some. The data contain around 2,000,000 clones, 95% of them seen just once; the ten biggest clones take up around 0.13%. Sequencing was done on a sample of naive CD4+ T cells sorted from blood. The subset denotes: CD45RA+ positively selected. Source of these receptors: a man between 18 and 35 years old in good health.

The V gene is TRBV14, the J gene TRBJ1-5, with TRBD1 matching 8 bases. Losses at the gene ends were 2 bases for V and 3 bases for J; bases not matched to a gene: 18. CDR1 is SGHDN and CDR2 is FVKESK in the germline V gene. This CDR3 contains 20 residues. The CDR3 DNA is TGTGCCAGCAGCCAATCCACTCCGAGGGGACAGGAATACAACAATCAGCCCCAGCATTTT. It is translated as CASSQSTPRGQEYNNQPQHF. The entire variable domain, with the rest obtained from reference TRBV14 and TRBJ1-5, is as follows: EAGVTQFPSHSVIEKGQTVTLRCDPISGHDNLYWYRRVMGKEIKFLLHFVKESKQDESGMPNNRFLAERTGGTYSTLKVQPAELEDSGVYFCASSQSTPRGQEYNNQPQHFGDGTRLSIL.

CDR3 DNA: TGTGCCTGGAGTCTGAACACCAGGGTCGCGAGGGAGACCCAGTACTTC. It translates to CAWSLNTRVARETQYF. The chain has TRBV30 and TRBJ2-5, with D possibly being TRBD1 (5 bases). CDR1 and CDR2 from the germline V gene are GTSNPN and SVGIG (reference sequence). The CDR3 spans 16 residues. V was shortened by 2 bases and J by 5 bases, with 21 bases between the two germline ends. Drawing the rest from reference TRBV30 and TRBJ2-5, the complete variable domain is SQTIHQWPATLVQPVGSPLSLECTVEGTSNPNLYWYRQAAGRGLQLLFYSVGIGQISSEVPQNLSASRPQDRQFILSSKKLLLSDSGFYLCAWSLNTRVARETQYFGPGTRLLVL.

Of note for this clone: The identical CDR3 is also encoded by other nucleotide sequences in the sample. The chain is built from TRBV7-8 and TRBJ2-2, with D uncertain. Germline V lookup: CDR1 SGHVS, CDR2 FQNEAQ. The CDR3 sequence is 14 residues long. V lost 1 base and J 2 bases, leaving 5 bases between the germline ends. The CDR3 reads CASSLGGNTGELFF. Here the CDR3 DNA reads TGTGCCAGCAGCTTAGGAGGAAACACCGGGGAGCTGTTTTTT.

The rearrangement joins TRBV20-1 to TRBJ1-6, with D unclear. Germline CDR1 and CDR2: DFQATT and SNEGSKA (reference sequence). The CDR3 sequence is 10 residues long. The V end lost 5 bases, the J end lost 8 bases, and 4 bases lay between the germline ends. This CDR3 is CSALDSPLHF. DNA for the CDR3: TGCAGTGCTCTAGATTCACCCCTCCACTTT.

About this clone: The sample holds other DNA sequences that translate to the same CDR3. The V call is TRBV5-1, the J call TRBJ2-2; 12 bases match TRBD2. CDR1 is SGHRS and CDR2 is YFSETQ in the germline V gene. The CDR3 covers 17 residues. With 4 bases clipped from V and 0 bases from J, the junction kept 4 bases outside the gene matches. CDR3 sequence (DNA): TGCGCCAGCAGCACCGGACTAGCGGGGTCGAACACCGGGGAGCTGTTTTTT. Translation: CASSTGLAGSNTGELFF.

This clone came up once. The rearrangement joins TRBV6-1 to TRBJ2-3; D ambiguous. The CDR3 extends over 15 amino acids. The V end lost 0 bases, the J end lost 7 bases, and 14 bases lay between the germline ends. Germline V gene data show CDR1 as MNHNS and CDR2 as SASEGT. As DNA, the CDR3 is TGTGCCAGCAGTGAAGCGCCGACCGTTGCTAATACGCAGTATTTT. It specifies CASSEAPTVANTQYF.

J is TRBJ1-1 and V is TRBV28, with 11 bases fitting TRBD1. This CDR3 region has 13 residues. The V and J ends lost 6 bases and 4 bases, in that order; junction bases with no gene match: 1. CDR1 is MDHEN, CDR2 SYDVKM, per germline. The CDR3 region has the DNA TGTGCCAGCAGGGGGACAGGGGGCACTGAAGCTTTCTTT. Its protein product is CASRGTGGTEAFF.

The chain joins TRBV6-5 to TRBJ2-6, with D possibly being TRBD1 (6 bases). The length of the CDR3 is 15 residues. V gave up 8 bases and J gave up 2 bases, with 13 bases separating them. Germline V lookup: CDR1 MNHEY, CDR2 SVGAGI. The CDR3 DNA reads TGTGCCAGCGCGTCAGGGGAGACTGGGGCCAACGTCCTGACTTTC. Translated: CASASGETGANVLTF.

The chain recombines TRBV5-1 with TRBJ2-7; 11 bases fit TRBD2. CDR1 and CDR2 (germline): SGHRS, YFSETQ. The CDR3 loop spans 15 amino acids. Germline trimming cut 2 bases from V and 2 bases from J; bases unmatched to any gene: 3. As DNA, the CDR3 is TGCGCCAGCAGCTTCGGGGGACTAGCGGCCTACGAGCAGTACTTC. Its protein is CASSFGGLAAYEQYF.

This chain links TRBV7-2 with TRBJ2-6; D gene uncertain. Per the germline V gene, CDR1 is SGHTA and CDR2 is FQGNSA. The CDR3 consists of 17 residues. V lost 1 base, J lost 4 bases, and 14 bases lay in between. CDR3 in amino acids: CASSLEAARLGANVLTF. The CDR3 DNA follows: TGTGCCAGCAGCTTAGAGGCTGCTCGGCTCGGGGCCAACGTCCTGACTTTC.

The chain employs TRBV7-6 and TRBJ1-2; D not resolved. This CDR3 region has 14 residues. Germline CDR1 SGHVS, CDR2 FNYEAQ. Trimming cost V 4 bases and J 8 bases, with 17 bases left between them. This CDR3 is CASSSYPGQDGYTF. The CDR3 DNA sequence: TGTGCCAGCAGCTCGTACCCTGGGCAGGACGGCTACACCTTC.

As to this clone: Other DNA sequences in this sample translate to the same CDR3. The chain combines TRBV30 with TRBJ1-1, with D perhaps matching TRBD1 (5 bases). From germline, CDR1 is GTSNPN and CDR2 SVGIG (reference sequence). This CDR3 spans 12 amino acids. V lost 4 bases and J 0 bases, leaving 6 bases between the germline ends. CDR3 nucleotide sequence: TGTGCCTGGATCAGGGTGAACACTGAAGCTTTCTTT. This translates into CAWIRVNTEAFF.

The V gene is TRBV7-8, the J gene TRBJ2-7; D is unclear. The V gene lost 3 bases and the J gene lost 12 bases, with 15 bases spanning the gap. The CDR3 has 12 residues. Looked up from germline, CDR1 is SGHVS and CDR2 is FQNEAQ. Here the CDR3 reads CASSFLLLDRYF. The DNA of the CDR3 is TGTGCCAGCAGCTTTCTCCTCTTGGACCGGTACTTC.

This clone was detected only a few times. The chain carries TRBV28 and TRBJ2-7; TRBD1 is a possible D gene (7 bases). This CDR3 is built from 14 residues. Trimming shortened V by 6 bases and J by 7 bases, and 19 bases separated the two germline ends. Germline V gene data show CDR1 as MDHEN and CDR2 as SYDVKM. The CDR3 nucleotides read TGTGCCAGCAGGCGGGACAGTCCCATATCAGAGCAGTACTTC. Amino acid sequence: CASRRDSPISEQYF.

This chain links TRBV7-9 with TRBJ1-1; TRBD1 matches 7 bases. V shed 6 bases and J 6 bases; nucleotides not matched to a gene: 4. This CDR3 comprises 12 residues. Germline values: CDR1 SEHNR, CDR2 FQNEAQ (reference sequence). CDR3 bases: TGTGCCAGCAGTTTTACAGGGGCTGAAGCTTTCTTT. Protein sequence: CASSFTGAEAFF.

The chain links TRBV9 to TRBJ1-1, with 11 bases matching TRBD1. The CDR3 totals 15 residues. V gave up 3 bases and J gave up 4 bases; unmatched junction bases: 5. The germline V gene encodes CDR1 SGDLS and CDR2 YYNGEE. CDR3 amino acids: CASSGTGGGGTEAFF. CDR3 nucleotide sequence: TGTGCCAGCAGCGGGACAGGGGGCGGTGGCACTGAAGCTTTCTTT.

The chain couples TRBV5-1 to TRBJ2-1; D is possibly TRBD2 (5 bases). Germline V gene sequence: CDR1 SGHRS, CDR2 YFSETQ. Trimming removed 2 bases at V and 4 bases at J, with 10 bases between. The CDR3 length is 14 residues. DNA of the CDR3: TGCGCCAGCAGCTTCGAGGGCGGATACAATGAGCAGTTCTTC. It encodes CASSFEGGYNEQFF.

The chain has TRBV7-2 and TRBJ2-5; a weak D match, TRBD2 (7 bases). Germline V gene sequence: CDR1 SGHTA, CDR2 FQGNSA. This CDR3 spans 14 amino acids. The V end lost 3 bases, the J end lost 5 bases, and 13 bases lay between the germline ends. CDR3: CASSLGGASETQYF. CDR3 DNA sequence: TGTGCCAGCAGCTTGGGGGGGGCTAGCGAGACCCAGTACTTC.